This record looks at one TCR beta chain sequence and its context. This clonotype was recorded many times. No antigen is known for it. No clone much larger than this one lies a single base away; base qualities are absent. What this sample's time point label stands for: sample taken at primary tumor resection. Whole RNA extracted from tumor and nontumor lung tissue, or from cryopreserved PBMC samples, was used for TCR sequencing without cell sorting. Donors were 70 or so patients with early-stage, untreated non-small cell lung cancer from the lung TRACERx cohort. A patient was chosen for TCR sequencing only when enough RNA was available from at least two tumor regions. This entry comes from a study of spatial heterogeneity in lung cancer (dated by TCRdb to about 2019). Regarding the research as a whole: Beta-chain transcripts were consistently detected in greater numbers than alpha-chain transcripts, which likely reflects a higher abundance of beta-chain transcripts. In the raw uncorrected reads, each unique combination of TCR and UMI appeared on average more than ten times. In non-small cell lung cancer, the study made a quantitative comparison of TCR alpha and beta repertoires among multiple tumor regions, matched nontumor lung and blood. Nonsynonymous mutation counts, determined by whole-exome sequencing of tumor tissue, were related to features of the TCR repertoire. At surgery, 200 or so tumor regions, around 67 matched nontumor lung samples and more than 50 PBMC samples were TCR-sequenced for both alpha and beta chains.

From its cysteine to its phenylalanine, the CDR3 spans 15 amino acids. Of the read, only the CDR3 DNA is kept; its 45 bases are in frame from base 1. Trimming accounts for 6 bases at V and 5 bases at J, while the number of junction bases matched to no gene is 9. Receptor amplification or capture employed 5' RACE. Sequencing used a NextSeq 500. The TCR library protocol attached a unique molecular identifier to each TCR cDNA molecule to allow correction of PCR and sequencing errors. As for how the authors treated the data: TCR identification, UMI-based error correction and CDR3 extraction were all carried out with Decombinator tools. TCRs above a frequency of 2 per 1,000, corresponding to the top 1% of the tumor frequency distribution, were defined as expanded. Renyi diversity was calculated using the R vegan package after each repertoire was subsampled 100 times to 5,000 TCRs. CDR3 similarity networks were built from amino acid triplet string-kernel similarity, with CDR3s being connected when pairwise similarity was above 0.82. The public reads were quality trimmed at Q25 with fastp and then assembled into clones with MiXCR by TCRdb, keeping productive beta chains. One record per CDR3 amino acid sequence lists the most common genes and DNA. TCRdb, not the authors, supplied the V and J calls. Present in this sample are 35,000 to 45,000 distinct CDR3 sequences, 5.2% of which were seen just once. The leading ten clones occupy roughly 25% of the sample.

What the authors observed across the whole study: Ubiquitous expanded tumor TCRs were detected in blood more often at tumor resection than at routine follow-up. Additional single-cell paired TCR alpha and beta sequencing was considered necessary to confirm, at a functional level, the hypothesis that regional TCRs recognize regional mutations.

The sequence is built from TRBV12-3 or TRBV12-4 and TRBJ2-3; the central 9 bases match TRBD2. Sequenced here: PBMCs, sampled at surgery. The origin of this receptor is a female donor with early-stage non-small cell lung cancer. DNA sequence: TGTGCCAGCAGCCCGCGGGGGGGCCGAGTAGATACGCAGTATTTT. It translates to CASSPRGGRVDTQYF.